The present entry profiles one TCR beta chain with its context. These data belong to a study of PD-L1 blockade in urothelial cancer. Background on the study: Patients began atezolizumab, 1,200 mg intravenously every 3 weeks, in the mid-2010s. Blood-derived samples held a median around 140,000 T cells.

Synthetic TCR analog templates were spiked into each PCR. The data were produced by immunoSEQ multiplex PCR, yet TCRdb's version contains in-frame clones alone and is incomplete. The sample holds tens of thousands of clones, about four fifths seen once. Time point of the sample: pretreatment peripheral blood. Sample contribution per patient ranged from 1 to 8, covering pretreatment and on-treatment. The germline V and J ends were trimmed by 4 bases and 4 bases, with 9 bases remaining between them. The CDR3 is 13 amino acids. Per germline, CDR1 SGHRS and CDR2 YFSETQ. The clonotype originates from a man in his 60s with urothelial cancer. Here the sequenced sample was PBMCs, taken around atezolizumab (anti-PD-L1) treatment. This chain links TRBV5-1 with TRBJ2-1; D is unresolved. CDR3 nucleotide sequence: TGCGCCAGCAGCGATTCAGTTTACAATGAGCAGTTCTTC. Translated, it gives CASSDSVYNEQFF.